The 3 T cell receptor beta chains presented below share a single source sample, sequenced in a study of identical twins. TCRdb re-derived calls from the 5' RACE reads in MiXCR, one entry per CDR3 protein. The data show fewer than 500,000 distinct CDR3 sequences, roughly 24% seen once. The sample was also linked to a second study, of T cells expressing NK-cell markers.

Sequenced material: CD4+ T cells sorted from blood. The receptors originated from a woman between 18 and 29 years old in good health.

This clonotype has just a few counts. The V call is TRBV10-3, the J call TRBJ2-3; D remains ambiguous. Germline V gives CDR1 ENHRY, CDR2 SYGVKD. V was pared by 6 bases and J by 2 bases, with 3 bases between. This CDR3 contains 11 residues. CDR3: CAIRVTDTQYF. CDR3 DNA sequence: TGTGCCATCAGGGTCACAGATACGCAGTATTTT.

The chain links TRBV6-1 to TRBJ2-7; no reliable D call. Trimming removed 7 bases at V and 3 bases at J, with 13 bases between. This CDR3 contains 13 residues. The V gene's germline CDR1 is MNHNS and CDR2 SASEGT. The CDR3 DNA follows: TGTGCCAGCACTATCGGACGGAACTACGAGCAGTACTTC. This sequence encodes CASTIGRNYEQYF.

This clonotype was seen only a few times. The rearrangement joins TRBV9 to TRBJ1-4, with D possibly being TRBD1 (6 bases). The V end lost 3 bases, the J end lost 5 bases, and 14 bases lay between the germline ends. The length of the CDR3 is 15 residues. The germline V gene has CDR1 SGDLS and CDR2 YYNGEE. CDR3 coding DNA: TGTGCCAGCAGCGAGCGCGGGACACCAAATGAAAAACTGTTTTTT. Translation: CASSERGTPNEKLFF.